This TCR beta chain originates from a study of CD8+ T cells in alopecia areata. Once RNA had been extracted, it was reverse transcribed into cDNA to act as the sequencing template. The assay was immunoSEQ multiplex PCR, and TCRdb's table has in-frame clones only and misses some. The profile shows about 200,000 clones, around 50% of them singletons. PBMCs yielded sorted CD4+ and CD8+ T cells. The source is a human donor in good health. Source material: CD8+ T cells sorted from blood.

The chain's CDR3 is CASSRTGGGNEQFF. The CDR3 DNA is TGTGCCAGCAGCCGGACAGGGGGAGGCAATGAGCAGTTCTTC. This chain uses TRBV7-9 with TRBJ2-1; 10 bases line up with TRBD1. Germline loops: CDR1 SEHNR, CDR2 FQNEAQ (reference sequence). The junction had 4 bases not matched to a gene; V was cut back by 5 bases and J by 6 bases. The CDR3 covers 14 residues.